Reported below is one TCR beta chain. The method was immunoSEQ multiplex PCR; TCRdb's version includes in-frame clones alone and lacks a portion of them. The sample yields 45,000 or so clones, less than 85% seen once. The V and J ends lost 5 bases and 5 bases, in that order; junction bases with no gene match: 10. The V gene's germline CDR1 is MDHEN and CDR2 SYDVKM. The CDR3 runs to 15 residues. This sample stems from a study of OX40 agonist ivuxolimab in advanced cancers. Source: CD4+ or CD8+ T cells sorted from blood, taken in a trial of the OX40 agonist ivuxolimab. The genes are TRBV28 and TRBJ2-5; 8 nucleotides line up with TRBD2. The source of this sequence is an adult with an advanced solid tumor such as melanoma, head and neck, liver or kidney cancer. CDR3: CASSQDSGRRETQYF. The DNA of the CDR3 is TGTGCCAGCAGTCAGGACAGCGGGAGAAGGGAGACCCAGTACTTC.